These 21 T cell receptor beta chains came from one sample sequenced in a study of cytomegalovirus exposure and HLA in healthy donors. 60 Vbeta and 13 Jbeta primers were used in PCR. The repertoire was sequenced with immunoSEQ multiplex PCR; TCRdb's copy has only in-frame clones and lacks some. This sample has approximately 120,000 clones, with 70% to 90% found just once. Input material: PBMCs. The receptors were sampled from a man aged 18 to 29 in good health and CMV-seropositive.

The chain couples TRBV2 to TRBJ1-1, with D perhaps matching TRBD1 (6 bases). Per the germline V gene, CDR1 is SNHLY and CDR2 is FYNNEI. V was trimmed by 5 bases and J by 4 bases, leaving 17 bases between them. CDR3 length: 15 residues. Written as DNA, the CDR3 is TGTGCCAGCAGTTCCATGACAGGTTTCGGCACTGAAGCTTTCTTT. Translating it yields CASSSMTGFGTEAFF. The variable domain in full, completed from reference TRBV2 and TRBJ1-1, reads EPEVTQTPSHQVTQMGQEVILRCVPISNHLYFYWYRQILGQKVEFLVSFYNNEISEKSEIFDDQFSVERPDGSNFTLKIRSTKLEDSAMYFCASSSMTGFGTEAFFGQGTRLTVV.

The chain combines TRBV10-1 with TRBJ2-7, with 7 bases identical to TRBD2. The CDR3 loop spans 13 amino acids. V gave up 2 bases and J gave up 2 bases; unmatched junction bases: 0. Germline V lookup: CDR1 WNHNN, CDR2 SYGVQD (reference sequence). The CDR3 region is CASSEGTTYEQYF. The CDR3 region has the DNA TGCGCCAGCAGTGAGGGGACTACCTACGAGCAGTACTTC.

The chain has TRBV7-9 and TRBJ1-6; tentatively, D is TRBD1 (6 bases). This CDR3 is 15 amino acids long. The V end was cut by 9 bases, the J end by 5 bases, with 17 bases between. The germline V gene encodes CDR1 SEHNR and CDR2 FQNEAQ (reference sequence). CDR3 loop: CASGRGLGNNSPLHF. The CDR3 nucleotides read TGTGCCAGTGGGCGGGGGCTCGGAAATAATTCACCCCTCCACTTT.

The chain is built from TRBV2 and TRBJ1-6; D not resolved. Germline CDR1 is SNHLY and CDR2 is FYNNEI. The CDR3 extends over 17 amino acids. Trimming removed 1 base at V and 2 bases at J, with 12 bases between. Here the CDR3 DNA reads TGTGCCAGCAGTGAAGAGGCAAGTAGCGCCTATAATTCACCCCTCCACTTT. Its protein product is CASSEEASSAYNSPLHF.

The V gene is TRBV28, the J gene TRBJ1-2; possibly TRBD1 for D (5 bases). The germline V and J ends were trimmed by 8 bases and 3 bases, with 19 bases remaining between them. The CDR3 sequence is 15 residues long. Germline V gives CDR1 MDHEN, CDR2 SYDVKM. The CDR3 sequence: CASGRGQFSDYGYTF. As DNA, the CDR3 is TGTGCCAGCGGGAGGGGCCAATTCTCGGACTATGGCTACACCTTC.

This chain uses TRBV6-5 with TRBJ1-2; tentative D call: TRBD1 (5 bases). The length of the CDR3 is 15 residues. Trimming cost V 0 bases and J 6 bases, with 14 bases left between them. Germline lookup yields CDR1 MNHEY and CDR2 SVGAGI. The CDR3 region has the DNA TGTGCCAGCAGTTACTCAGGGGTGAGCAGAGATGGCTACACCTTC. Its translation: CASSYSGVSRDGYTF.

V usage is TRBV4-1 and J usage is TRBJ2-3, with TRBD2 matching 9 bases. This CDR3 contains 18 residues. Trimming at V came to 0 bases and at J to 2 bases, leaving 9 bases not matched to a gene. In germline, CDR1 is MGHRA, CDR2 YSYEKL. The CDR3 nucleotides are TGCGCCAGCAGCCAAGAGCCGGCTAGCGGGGAGTTCACAGATACGCAGTATTTT. Amino acids: CASSQEPASGEFTDTQYF.

The gene calls are TRBV19 and TRBJ2-7, with 10 bases that match TRBD1. Germline V gene data show CDR1 as LNHDA and CDR2 as SQIVND (reference sequence). Trimming took 6 bases from V and 2 from J; bases not matched to a gene: 7. The CDR3 has 15 residues. CDR3: CASSPGTGVPYEQYF. As DNA, the CDR3 is TGTGCCAGTAGCCCCGGGACAGGGGTTCCCTACGAGCAGTACTTC. The full variable domain, rest sourced from reference TRBV19 and TRBJ2-7, is DGGITQSPKYLFRKEGQNVTLSCEQNLNHDAMYWYRQDPGQGLRLIYYSQIVNDFQKGDIAEGYSVSREKKESFPLTVTSAQKNPTAFYLCASSPGTGVPYEQYFGPGTRLTVT.

The chain uses TRBV15 and TRBJ1-1, with D possibly being TRBD1 (5 bases). The CDR3 loop spans 13 amino acids. Germline V gene lookup returns CDR1 LNHNV and CDR2 YYDKDF (reference sequence). The germline V and J ends were trimmed by 3 bases and 2 bases, with 7 bases remaining between them. CDR3 DNA: TGTGCCACCAGCAGGACAGAAAACACTGAAGCTTTCTTT. Its translation is CATSRTENTEAFF. The full variable domain, completed using reference TRBV15 and TRBJ1-1, is DAMVIQNPRYQVTQFGKPVTLSCSQTLNHNVMYWYQQKSSQAPKLLFHYYDKDFNNEADTPDNFQSRRPNTSFCFLDIRSPGLGDTAMYLCATSRTENTEAFFGQGTRLTVV.

This chain links TRBV5-1 with TRBJ2-2; D is unresolved. Germline loops: CDR1 SGHRS, CDR2 YFSETQ. CDR3 size: 13 residues. Between the trimmed V and J ends, which lost 4 bases and 6 bases, there was a span of 10 bases. The DNA for the CDR3 is TGCGCCAGCAGCAGCCCCGTGTCCGGGGAGCTGTTTTTT. As protein: CASSSPVSGELFF. Drawing the rest from reference TRBV5-1 and TRBJ2-2, the complete variable domain is KAGVTQTPRYLIKTRGQQVTLSCSPISGHRSVSWYQQTPGQGLQFLFEYFSETQRNKGNFPGRFSGRQFSNSRSEMNVSTLELGDSALYLCASSSPVSGELFFGEGSRLTVL.

The rearrangement links TRBV7-6 to TRBJ2-1, with 8 bases that match TRBD1. In germline, CDR1 is SGHVS, CDR2 FNYEAQ. The CDR3 consists of 19 residues. V dropped 1 base and J dropped 0; count of bases not matched to a gene: 11. As DNA, the CDR3 is TGTGCCAGCAGCTTAGAGGGGACAGGAGCGGATCTCTCCTACAATGAGCAGTTCTTC. The encoded protein is CASSLEGTGADLSYNEQFF.

The CDR3 DNA follows: TGCGCCAGCAGCCTCTCTTTAAACACTGAAGCTTTCTTT. Amino acid sequence: CASSLSLNTEAFF. J is TRBJ1-1 and V is TRBV4-1, with unresolved D. Germline CDR1 reads MGHRA; CDR2 reads YSYEKL. The V end lost 4 bases, the J end lost 2 bases, and 8 bases lay between the germline ends. The CDR3 has 13 amino acids.

The genes are TRBV7-2 and TRBJ1-2; tentatively, D is TRBD1 (5 bases). The V gene lost 5 bases and the J gene lost 6 bases, with 16 bases spanning the gap. Germline V gene sequence: CDR1 SGHTA, CDR2 FQGNSA. CDR3 size: 14 residues. The CDR3 bases are TGTGCCAGCAGCCAGCCGGGGGGGGAGCATGGCTACACCTTC. Encoded protein: CASSQPGGEHGYTF. The full variable domain, its missing parts supplied by reference TRBV7-2 and TRBJ1-2, is GAGVSQSPSNKVTEKGKDVELRCDPISGHTALYWYRQSLGQGLEFLIYFQGNSAPDKSGLPSDRFSAERTGGSVSTLTIQRTQQEDSAVYLCASSQPGGEHGYTFGSGTRLTVV.

The chain recombines TRBV7-9 with TRBJ2-1, with 9 bases fitting TRBD1. The CDR3 covers 13 residues. With V trimmed by 6 bases and J by 7 bases, 4 bases remained unmatched. Germline values: CDR1 SEHNR, CDR2 FQNEAQ (reference sequence). The CDR3 coding sequence is TGTGCCAGCAGGATGGGGACAGGGAATGAGCAGTTCTTC. It specifies CASRMGTGNEQFF.

This chain joins TRBV6-1 and TRBJ1-2; TRBD1 matches at 8 bases. Looked up from germline, CDR1 is MNHNS and CDR2 is SASEGT. The V and J ends lost 3 bases and 2 bases, in that order; junction bases with no gene match: 5. The CDR3 is 15 amino acids. The CDR3 here is CASSETRTGNYGYTF. The CDR3 DNA sequence: TGTGCCAGCAGTGAGACCCGGACAGGGAACTATGGCTACACCTTC.

J is TRBJ2-2 and V is TRBV9; 12 bases are a match to TRBD2. V lost 6 bases to trimming and J lost 1 base; unmatched junction nucleotides: 1. Germline CDR1 and CDR2: SGDLS and YYNGEE. The CDR3 runs 15 residues. The CDR3 sequence is CASTSGGENTGELFF. The DNA of the CDR3 is TGTGCCAGCACTAGCGGGGGGGAGAACACCGGGGAGCTGTTTTTT.

V is TRBV5-6 and J is TRBJ2-7; tentative D call: TRBD2 (6 bases). This CDR3 has 16 amino acids. Germline V lookup: CDR1 SGHDT, CDR2 YYEEEE. Trimming stripped 2 bases from V and 4 bases from J, with 19 bases between. The CDR3 DNA follows: TGTGCCAGCAGCTTTACTCACTCGGGACTCTCTTACGAGCAGTACTTC. Its protein product is CASSFTHSGLSYEQYF.

The rearrangement links TRBV19 to TRBJ2-3; TRBD2 might be the D (5 bases). Looked up from germline, CDR1 is LNHDA and CDR2 is SQIVND (reference sequence). The CDR3 extends over 13 amino acids. The germline V and J ends were trimmed by 5 bases and 6 bases, with 12 bases remaining between them. The CDR3, as DNA: TGTGCCAGTAGTGTGTTTCGAGGGGATACGCAGTATTTT. This translates into CASSVFRGDTQYF.

The J gene is TRBJ2-1, the V gene TRBV19; D uncertain. CDR3 length: 15 residues. Trimming removed 5 bases at V and 0 bases at J, with 11 bases between. Germline-derived CDR1 and CDR2 are LNHDA and SQIVND (reference sequence). As DNA, the CDR3 is TGTGCCAGTAGTGATGGCTTTGGCTCCTACAATGAGCAGTTCTTC. It is translated as CASSDGFGSYNEQFF.

V is TRBV18 and J is TRBJ1-1; weak D call: TRBD1 (5 bases). This CDR3 is 17 amino acids long. Looked up from germline, CDR1 is KGHSH and CDR2 is LQKENI. The V gene lost 1 base and the J gene lost 5 bases, with 20 bases spanning the gap. This chain's CDR3 is CASSPRVRRGGRTEAFF. CDR3 nucleotide sequence: TGTGCCAGCTCACCACGAGTCAGGAGGGGCGGGAGGACTGAAGCTTTCTTT.

The genes are TRBV7-3 and TRBJ2-5; 11 bases match TRBD2. From germline, CDR1 is SGHTA and CDR2 FQGTGA. The CDR3 length is 15 residues. The ends lost 5 bases at V and 5 bases at J; junction bases unmatched: 7. The CDR3 spells CASSLSGGAGETQYF. The DNA of the CDR3 is TGTGCCAGCAGCCTTAGCGGGGGGGCCGGCGAGACCCAGTACTTC.